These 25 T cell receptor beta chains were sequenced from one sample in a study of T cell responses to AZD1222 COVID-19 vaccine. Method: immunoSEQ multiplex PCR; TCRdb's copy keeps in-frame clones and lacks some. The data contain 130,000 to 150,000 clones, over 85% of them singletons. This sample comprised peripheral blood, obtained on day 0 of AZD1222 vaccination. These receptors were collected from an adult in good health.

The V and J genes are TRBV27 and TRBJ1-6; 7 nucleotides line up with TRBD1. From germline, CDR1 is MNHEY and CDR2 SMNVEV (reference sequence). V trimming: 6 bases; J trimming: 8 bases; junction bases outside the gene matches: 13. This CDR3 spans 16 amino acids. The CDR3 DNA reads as TGTGCCAGCAGCGCGGGGTGGGGGACAGTTCATTCACCCCTCCACTTT. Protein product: CASSAGWGTVHSPLHF.

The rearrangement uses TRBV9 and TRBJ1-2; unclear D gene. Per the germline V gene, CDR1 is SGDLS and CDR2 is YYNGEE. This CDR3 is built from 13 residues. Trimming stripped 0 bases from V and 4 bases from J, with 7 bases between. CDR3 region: CASSVGEGYGYTF. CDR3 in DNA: TGTGCCAGCAGCGTAGGGGAGGGCTATGGCTACACCTTC.

CDR3 DNA sequence: TGCGCCAGCGGAGAGGGCTACGCCTACGAGCAGTACTTC. This translates into CASGEGYAYEQYF. The chain carries TRBV10-2 and TRBJ2-7; TRBD2 is a possible D gene (5 bases). V gave up 8 bases and J gave up 2 bases, with 13 bases separating them. The CDR3 extends over 13 amino acids. Germline CDR1 reads WSHSY; CDR2 reads SAAADI.

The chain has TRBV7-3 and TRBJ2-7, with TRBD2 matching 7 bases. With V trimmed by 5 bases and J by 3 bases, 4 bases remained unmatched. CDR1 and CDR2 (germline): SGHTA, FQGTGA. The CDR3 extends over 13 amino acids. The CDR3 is CASSPGGLYEQYF. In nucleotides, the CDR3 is TGTGCCAGCAGCCCGGGGGGTCTCTACGAGCAGTACTTC.

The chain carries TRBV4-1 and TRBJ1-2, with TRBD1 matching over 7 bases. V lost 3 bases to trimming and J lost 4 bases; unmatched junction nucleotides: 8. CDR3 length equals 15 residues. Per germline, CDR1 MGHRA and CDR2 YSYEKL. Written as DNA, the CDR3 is TGCGCCAGCAGCCAGCCTCGGGAGGGGGCCTATGGCTACACCTTC. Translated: CASSQPREGAYGYTF.

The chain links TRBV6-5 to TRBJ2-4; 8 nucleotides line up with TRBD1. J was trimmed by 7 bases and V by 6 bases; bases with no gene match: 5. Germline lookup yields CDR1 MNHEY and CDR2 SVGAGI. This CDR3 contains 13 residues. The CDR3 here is CASSGQGMNIQYF. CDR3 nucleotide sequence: TGTGCCAGCAGCGGACAGGGTATGAACATTCAGTACTTC.

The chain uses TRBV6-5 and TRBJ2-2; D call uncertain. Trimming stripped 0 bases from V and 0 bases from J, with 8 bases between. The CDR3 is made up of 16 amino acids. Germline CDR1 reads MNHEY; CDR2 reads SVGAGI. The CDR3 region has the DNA TGTGCCAGCAGTTACTCGCCCTATTCGAACACCGGGGAGCTGTTTTTT. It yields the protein CASSYSPYSNTGELFF.

Here the CDR3 DNA reads TGTGCCAGTAGTATGCGGGGGAGGGGGTACTACAATGAGCAGTTCTTC. It encodes CASSMRGRGYYNEQFF. The chain links TRBV19 to TRBJ2-1, with D possibly TRBD2 on 7 matching bases. Per the germline V gene, CDR1 is LNHDA and CDR2 is SQIVND (reference sequence). The CDR3 extends over 16 amino acids. The ends were cut back, 3 bases at V and 3 bases at J, with 15 bases in the middle.

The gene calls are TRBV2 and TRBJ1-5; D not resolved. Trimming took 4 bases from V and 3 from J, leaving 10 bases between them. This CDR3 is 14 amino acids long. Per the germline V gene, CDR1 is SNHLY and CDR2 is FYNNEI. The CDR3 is CASSGRVYNQPQHF. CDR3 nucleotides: TGTGCCAGCAGTGGCCGGGTCTACAATCAGCCCCAGCATTTT.

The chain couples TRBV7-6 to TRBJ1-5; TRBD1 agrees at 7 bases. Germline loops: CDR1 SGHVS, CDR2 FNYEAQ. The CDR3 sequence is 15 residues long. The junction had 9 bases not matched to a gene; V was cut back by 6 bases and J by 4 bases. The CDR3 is CASSSYRGTNQPQHF. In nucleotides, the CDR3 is TGTGCCAGCAGTTCATACAGGGGAACTAATCAGCCCCAGCATTTT.

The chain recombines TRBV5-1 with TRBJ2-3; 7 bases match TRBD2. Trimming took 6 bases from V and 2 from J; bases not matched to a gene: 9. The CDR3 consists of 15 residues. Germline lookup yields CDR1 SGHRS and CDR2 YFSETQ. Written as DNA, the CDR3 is TGCGCCAGCATGGATAGAGCGGGACTCACAGATACGCAGTATTTT. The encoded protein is CASMDRAGLTDTQYF.

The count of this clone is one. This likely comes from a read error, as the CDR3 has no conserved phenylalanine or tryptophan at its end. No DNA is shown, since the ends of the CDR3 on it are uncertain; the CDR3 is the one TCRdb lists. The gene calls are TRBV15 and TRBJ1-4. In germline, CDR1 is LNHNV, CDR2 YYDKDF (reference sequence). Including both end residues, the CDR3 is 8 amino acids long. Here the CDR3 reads CATSSSPV.

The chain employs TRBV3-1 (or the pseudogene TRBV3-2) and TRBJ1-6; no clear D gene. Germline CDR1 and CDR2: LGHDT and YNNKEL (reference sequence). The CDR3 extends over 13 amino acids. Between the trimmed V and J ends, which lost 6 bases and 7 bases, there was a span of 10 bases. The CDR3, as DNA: TGTGCCAGCAGTCTCGACCAAAATTCACCCCTCCACTTT. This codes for CASSLDQNSPLHF.

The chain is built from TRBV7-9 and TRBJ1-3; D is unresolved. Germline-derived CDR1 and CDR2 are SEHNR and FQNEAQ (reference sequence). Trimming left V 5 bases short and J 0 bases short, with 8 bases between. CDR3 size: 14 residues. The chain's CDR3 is CASSLGFSGNTIYF. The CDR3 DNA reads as TGTGCCAGCAGCCTCGGGTTCTCTGGAAACACCATATATTTT. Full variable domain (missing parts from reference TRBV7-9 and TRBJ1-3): DTGVSQNPRHKITKRGQNVTFRCDPISEHNRLYWYRQTLGQGPEFLTYFQNEAQLEKSRLLSDRFSAERPKGSFSTLEIQRTEQGDSAMYLCASSLGFSGNTIYFGEGSWLTVV.

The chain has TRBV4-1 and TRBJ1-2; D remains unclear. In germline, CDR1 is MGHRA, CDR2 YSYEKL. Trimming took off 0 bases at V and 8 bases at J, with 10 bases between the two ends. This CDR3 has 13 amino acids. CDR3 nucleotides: TGCGCCAGCAGCCAAGATGGACTATTCGGCTACACCTTC. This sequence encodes CASSQDGLFGYTF.

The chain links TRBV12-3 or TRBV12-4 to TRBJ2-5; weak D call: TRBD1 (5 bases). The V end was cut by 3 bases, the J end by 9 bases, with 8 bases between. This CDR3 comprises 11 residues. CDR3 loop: CASSFEGAQYF. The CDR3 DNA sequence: TGTGCCAGCAGTTTTGAAGGGGCCCAGTACTTC.

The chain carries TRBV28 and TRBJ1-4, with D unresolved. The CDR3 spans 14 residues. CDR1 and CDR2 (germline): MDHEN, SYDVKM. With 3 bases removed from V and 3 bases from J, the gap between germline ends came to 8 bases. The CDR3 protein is CASSFEGSNEKLFF. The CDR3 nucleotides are TGTGCCAGCAGTTTTGAGGGTTCTAATGAAAAACTGTTTTTT. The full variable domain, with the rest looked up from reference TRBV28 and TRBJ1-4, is DVKVTQSSRYLVKRTGEKVFLECVQDMDHENMFWYRQDPGLGLRLIYFSYDVKMKEKGDIPEGYSVSREKKERFSLILESASTNQTSMYLCASSFEGSNEKLFFGSGTQLSVL.

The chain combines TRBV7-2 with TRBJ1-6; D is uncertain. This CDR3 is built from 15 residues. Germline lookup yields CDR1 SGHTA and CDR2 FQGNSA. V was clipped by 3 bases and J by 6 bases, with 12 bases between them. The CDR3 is CASSLLAGFNSPLHF. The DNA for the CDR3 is TGTGCCAGCAGCTTGCTGGCAGGCTTTAATTCACCCCTCCACTTT.

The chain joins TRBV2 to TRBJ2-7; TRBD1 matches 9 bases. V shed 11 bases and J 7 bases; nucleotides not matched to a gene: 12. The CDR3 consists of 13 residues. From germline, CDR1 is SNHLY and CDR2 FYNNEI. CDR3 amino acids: CAAGGTGLGEQYF. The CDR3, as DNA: TGTGCCGCGGGCGGGACAGGGTTGGGAGAGCAGTACTTC.

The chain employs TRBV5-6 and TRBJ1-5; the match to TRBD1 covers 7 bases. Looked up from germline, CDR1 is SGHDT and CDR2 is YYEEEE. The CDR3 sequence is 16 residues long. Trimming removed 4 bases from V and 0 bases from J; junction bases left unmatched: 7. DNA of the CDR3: TGTGCCAGCAGCCGGGGACAGCCTTATAGCAATCAGCCCCAGCATTTT. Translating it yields CASSRGQPYSNQPQHF. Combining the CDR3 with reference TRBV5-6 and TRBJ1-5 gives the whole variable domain DAGVTQSPTHLIKTRGQQVTLRCSPKSGHDTVSWYQQALGQGPQFIFQYYEEEERQRGNFPDRFSGHQFPNYSSELNVNALLLGDSALYLCASSRGQPYSNQPQHFGDGTRLSIL.

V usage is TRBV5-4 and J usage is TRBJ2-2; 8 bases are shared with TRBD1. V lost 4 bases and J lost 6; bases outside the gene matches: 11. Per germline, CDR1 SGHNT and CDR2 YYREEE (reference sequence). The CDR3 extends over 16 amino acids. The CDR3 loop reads CASSQGPLDRAGELFF. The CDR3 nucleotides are TGTGCCAGCAGCCAGGGCCCCCTGGACAGGGCCGGGGAGCTGTTTTTT.

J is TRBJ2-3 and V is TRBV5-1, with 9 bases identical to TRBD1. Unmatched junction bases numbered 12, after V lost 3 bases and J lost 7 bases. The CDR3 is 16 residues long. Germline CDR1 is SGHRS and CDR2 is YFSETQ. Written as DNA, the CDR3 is TGCGCCAGCAGCTCGAGGAGGGGGACAGGGTTGTATACGCAGTATTTT. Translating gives CASSSRRGTGLYTQYF.

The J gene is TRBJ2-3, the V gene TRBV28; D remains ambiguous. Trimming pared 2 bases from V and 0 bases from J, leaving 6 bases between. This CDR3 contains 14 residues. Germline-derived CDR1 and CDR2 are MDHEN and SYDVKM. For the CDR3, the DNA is TGTGCCAGCAGTTTAGCAGCTAGCACAGATACGCAGTATTTT. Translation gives CASSLAASTDTQYF.

The CDR3 DNA is TGTGCCAGCAGCTTCCGGGACGGTGCAGACACCATATATTTT. It yields the protein CASSFRDGADTIYF. The genes are TRBV5-6 and TRBJ1-3; possibly TRBD1 for D (5 bases). Germline lookup yields CDR1 SGHDT and CDR2 YYEEEE. Trimming took 2 bases from V and 8 from J, leaving 14 bases between them. There are 14 residues in the CDR3.

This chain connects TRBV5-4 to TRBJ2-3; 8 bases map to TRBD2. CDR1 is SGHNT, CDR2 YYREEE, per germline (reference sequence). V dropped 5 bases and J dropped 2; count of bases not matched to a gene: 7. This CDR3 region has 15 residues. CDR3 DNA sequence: TGTGCCAGCAGGTTAGCGGGGCGCAACACAGATACGCAGTATTTT. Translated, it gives CASRLAGRNTDTQYF.